The entry below describes one T cell receptor beta chain. As handled by the study authors: Amplification with reference gene primers provided the estimates of nucleated cell counts. Libraries were prepared by immunoSEQ multiplex PCR; TCRdb keeps only in-frame clonotypes and omits some of them. V, J and clone size were drawn from that table, and D and trimming were deduced from the DNA. The profile shows 370,000 or so clones, 81% of them singletons. The sample is drawn from a study of blood T cell repertoires in COVID-19. Whole-study context: COVID-19 samples from acute and convalescent phases originated in the United States, Italy and Spain. PBMCs, B-cell-depleted T cells, or T cells were the source of the cDNA or gDNA that made up the material.

The CDR3 extends over 13 amino acids. Trimming at V came to 5 bases and at J to 4 bases, leaving 4 bases not matched to a gene. CDR1 and CDR2 (germline): SGHRS, YFSETQ. The specimen sequenced was peripheral blood. The sequence was collected from a human donor with acute or convalescent COVID-19. The donor label of this sample is uncertain. The chain has TRBV5-1 and TRBJ1-1, with 8 bases identical to TRBD1. The CDR3, as DNA: TGCGCCAGCAGTATGACAGGGGTCACTGAAGCTTTCTTT. Residues: CASSMTGVTEAFF. Looking up the rest from reference TRBV5-1 and TRBJ1-1 gives the full variable domain: KAGVTQTPRYLIKTRGQQVTLSCSPISGHRSVSWYQQTPGQGLQFLFEYFSETQRNKGNFPGRFSGRQFSNSRSEMNVSTLELGDSALYLCASSMTGVTEAFFGQGTRLTVV.